The clone carrying this TCR beta chain was counted once. The target antigen is unknown. The data were obtained in a study of T cell repertoires in cytomegalovirus infection. CDR1 is SGHTA and CDR2 is FQGNSA in the germline V gene. The CDR3 contains 16 residues. V was pared by 1 base and J by 4 bases, with 5 bases of the junction left unmatched. TCRdb used MiXCR to reprocess the reads, holding one entry per CDR3 protein. The sample gives a few hundred thousand distinct CDR3 sequences, under 45% of which show up once; about 48% is in the top ten. Regarding the study as a whole: Summed frequency of public TCR beta families distinguished CMV carriers with the relevant HLA. What dominated the ex vivo response were HLA-C-restricted CMV-specific TCR beta clonotypes.

The source of this sequence is a human donor in good health (CMV status not recorded). Some clones in this sample may be carry-over from other donors' samples. Sample: cultured PBMCs, taken from culture after CMV antigen stimulation. The chain joins TRBV7-2 to TRBJ2-7; 12 nucleotides line up with TRBD1. CDR3 region: CASSLGGGQGAYEQYF. The CDR3 DNA reads as TGTGCCAGCAGCTTAGGTGGGGGACAGGGGGCTTACGAGCAGTACTTC. Drawing the rest from reference TRBV7-2 and TRBJ2-7, the complete variable domain is GAGVSQSPSNKVTEKGKDVELRCDPISGHTALYWYRQSLGQGLEFLIYFQGNSAPDKSGLPSDRFSAERTGGSVSTLTIQRTQQEDSAVYLCASSLGGGQGAYEQYFGPGTRLTVT.